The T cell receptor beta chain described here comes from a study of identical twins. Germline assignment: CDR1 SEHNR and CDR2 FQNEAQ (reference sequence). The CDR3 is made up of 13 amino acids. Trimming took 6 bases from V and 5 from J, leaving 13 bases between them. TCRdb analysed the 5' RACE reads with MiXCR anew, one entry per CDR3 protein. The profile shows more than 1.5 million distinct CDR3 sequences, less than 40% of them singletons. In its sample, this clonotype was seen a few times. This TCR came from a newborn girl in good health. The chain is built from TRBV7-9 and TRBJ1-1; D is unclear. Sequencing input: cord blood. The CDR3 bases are TGTGCCAGCAGGATTAGGGAACGGACTGAAGCTTTCTTT. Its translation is CASRIRERTEAFF.